A selection of T cell receptor beta chains follows, all from one sample in a study of shared clonotypes between healthy human individuals. Using immunoSEQ multiplex PCR, the repertoire was profiled, and TCRdb retains in-frame clones only, with some absent. The sample contains roughly 2.4 million clones, approximately 94% of which appear only once. Specimen: naive CD4+ T cells sorted from blood. Source of these receptors: a man aged 18 to 29 in good health. Each CDR3 is given with its conserved first and last residue. Fields, in order: J gene, clone size, V gene, D gene, CDR3 length, CDR3 protein, CDR3 DNA. D genes are given only for firm matches. Part of the rows lack a size; the others show once, few, many or a class for expanded clones.

>TRBJ1-1|.|TRBV6-6|.|15
CASSYSARVRTEAFF
TGTGCCAGCAGTTACTCCGCGAGAGTGAGGACTGAAGCTTTCTTT
>TRBJ1-5|.|TRBV6-6|TRBD1|14
CASSYDRDNQPQHF
TGTGCCAGCAGTTACGACAGGGATAATCAGCCCCAGCATTTT
>TRBJ2-6|.|TRBV7-2|.|15
CASSLTGAGANVLTF
TGTGCCAGCAGCTTAACTGGGGCTGGGGCCAACGTCCTGACTTTC
>TRBJ2-2|.|TRBV7-9|TRBD2|15
CASSSRGSGSRRLFF
TGTGCCAGCAGCTCCCGAGGAAGCGGGAGTAGGCGACTGTTTTTT
>TRBJ2-1|.|TRBV5-1|TRBD2|15
CASSFGLAVYNEQFF
TGCGCCAGCAGCTTTGGACTAGCGGTCTACAATGAGCAGTTCTTC
>TRBJ2-6|.|TRBV12-5|.|13
CASGSSGANVLTF
TGTGCTAGTGGTTCCTCTGGGGCCAACGTCCTGACTTTC
>TRBJ2-5|.|TRBV2|.|13
CASSGRVQETQYF
TGTGCCAGCAGTGGGCGGGTTCAAGAGACCCAGTACTTC
>TRBJ2-2|.|TRBV30|.|13
CAWSVEGAGELFF
TGTGCCTGGAGTGTAGAAGGGGCCGGGGAGCTGTTTTTT
>TRBJ2-3|.|TRBV29-1|TRBD2|15
CSVPPLAGVTDTQYF
TGCAGCGTGCCACCCTTAGCGGGGGTGACAGATACGCAGTATTTT
>TRBJ1-2|.|TRBV28|.|11
CASSSRWIYTF
TGTGCCAGCAGTTCTAGATGGATCTACACCTTC
>TRBJ1-2|.|TRBV10-2|TRBD1|13
CASSESAGGGYTF
TGCGCCAGCAGTGAGTCGGCAGGGGGTGGCTACACCTTC
>TRBJ1-3|.|TRBV29-1|.|16
CSVEGSWRDSGNTIYF
TGCAGCGTTGAAGGGAGCTGGAGGGACTCTGGAAACACCATATATTTT
>TRBJ1-4|.|TRBV11-2|.|12
CASSLDGVKLFF
TGTGCCAGCAGCTTAGATGGGGTAAAACTGTTTTTT
>TRBJ1-2|.|TRBV28|.|14
CASSYPGGRDGYTF
TGTGCCAGCTCGTACCCCGGGGGGCGAGATGGCTACACCTTC
>TRBJ2-7|.|TRBV12-2|.|14
CASRLEAGRGEQYF
TGTGCAAGTCGCTTAGAGGCTGGCAGGGGCGAGCAGTACTTC
>TRBJ2-1|.|TRBV5-4|TRBD2|19
CASSPAGLAGGGSYNEQFF
TGTGCCAGCAGCCCGGCGGGACTAGCGGGAGGAGGATCCTACAATGAGCAGTTCTTC
>TRBJ2-3|.|TRBV7-2|.|17
CASSLVLKPSVTDTQYF
TGTGCCAGCAGCTTAGTCCTCAAGCCGTCCGTCACAGATACGCAGTATTTT
>TRBJ2-2|.|TRBV9|.|16
CASSVDSYVGTGELFF
TGTGCCAGCAGCGTCGACAGTTACGTAGGGACCGGGGAGCTGTTTTTT
>TRBJ1-2|.|TRBV18|TRBD1|14
CASSSGTELYGYTF
TGTGCCAGCTCATCCGGGACAGAACTTTATGGCTACACCTTC
>TRBJ2-1|.|TRBV7-2|.|14
CASSLSLAGNEQFF
TGTGCCAGCAGCTTATCACTAGCAGGAAATGAGCAGTTCTTC
>TRBJ2-1|.|TRBV6-1|TRBD1|14
CASSERGQGYEQFF
TGTGCCAGCAGTGAAAGAGGACAGGGCTATGAGCAGTTCTTC
>TRBJ2-5|.|TRBV4-1|.|14
CASSQWGGHETQYF
TGCGCCAGCAGCCAATGGGGGGGCCATGAGACCCAGTACTTC
>TRBJ2-7|.|TRBV4-2|TRBD1|15
CASSQGGGQVNEQYF
TGTGCCAGCAGCCAAGGAGGGGGACAGGTAAACGAGCAGTACTTC
>TRBJ2-1|.|TRBV29-1|TRBD2|15
CSVAPTSGRVSGQFF
TGCAGCGTTGCGCCGACTAGCGGGAGGGTAAGTGGGCAGTTCTTC
>TRBJ2-7|.|TRBV6-1|.|15
CAISKGGSGSYEQYF
TGTGCCATCAGCAAAGGGGGGTCGGGCTCCTACGAGCAGTACTTC
>TRBJ1-1|.|TRBV2|.|14
CASSEQGTATEAFF
TGTGCCAGCAGTGAGCAGGGGACGGCCACTGAAGCTTTCTTT
>TRBJ2-5|.|TRBV9|.|13
CASSVGVQETQYF
TGTGCCAGCAGCGTAGGGGTACAAGAGACCCAGTACTTC
>TRBJ2-7|.|TRBV27|.|15
CASSFVPGGSYEQYF
TGTGCCAGCAGTTTCGTCCCCGGGGGTAGCTACGAGCAGTACTTC
>TRBJ2-1|.|TRBV4-1|TRBD1|16
CASSQGPGQGEGEQFF
TGCGCCAGCAGCCAAGGCCCGGGACAGGGGGAAGGTGAGCAGTTCTTC
>TRBJ2-1|.|TRBV7-9|TRBD2|16
CASSPLAGELYNEQFF
TGTGCCAGCAGCCCTCTAGCGGGAGAACTCTACAATGAGCAGTTCTTC
>TRBJ2-3|.|TRBV7-9|.|14
CASSSLNLADTQYF
TGTGCCAGCAGCTCGTTAAATTTGGCAGATACGCAGTATTTT
>TRBJ2-5|.|TRBV6-4|.|16
CASTRHSGLGVETQYF
TGTGCCAGCACCAGACACTCGGGTCTCGGGGTAGAGACCCAGTACTTC
>TRBJ1-2|.|TRBV7-9|.|17
CASLRDTAPSSYYGYTF
TGTGCCAGTCTAAGGGACACTGCACCTAGCTCCTACTATGGCTACACCTTC
>TRBJ1-2|.|TRBV7-9|.|14
CASSLAEYMDGYTF
TGTGCCAGCAGCTTAGCTGAGTATATGGATGGCTACACCTTC
>TRBJ2-1|.|TRBV7-7|.|13
CASSFDRLNEQFF
TGTGCTAGCAGCTTCGACAGACTCAATGAGCAGTTCTTC
>TRBJ1-1|once|TRBV19|.|12
CASSMMGAEAFF
TGTGCCAGTAGTATGATGGGGGCTGAAGCTTTCTTT
>TRBJ1-3|once|TRBV5-4|.|14
CASSLDSSGNTIYF
TGTGCCAGCAGCTTAGACAGCTCTGGAAACACCATATATTTT
>TRBJ2-7|.|TRBV6-5|TRBD1|13
CATQDRVSYEQYF
TGTGCCACCCAGGACAGGGTGTCCTACGAGCAGTACTTC
>TRBJ1-2|once|TRBV28|TRBD1|14
CASSLQGVDYGYTF
TGTGCCAGCAGTTTACAGGGGGTGGACTATGGCTACACCTTC
>TRBJ2-3|.|TRBV14|.|12
CASSQVPDTQYF
TGTGCCAGCAGCCAAGTCCCAGATACGCAGTATTTT
>TRBJ2-3|.|TRBV4-2|TRBD1|14
CASSQRTGLDTQYF
TGTGCCAGCAGCCAACGGACAGGGTTAGATACGCAGTATTTT